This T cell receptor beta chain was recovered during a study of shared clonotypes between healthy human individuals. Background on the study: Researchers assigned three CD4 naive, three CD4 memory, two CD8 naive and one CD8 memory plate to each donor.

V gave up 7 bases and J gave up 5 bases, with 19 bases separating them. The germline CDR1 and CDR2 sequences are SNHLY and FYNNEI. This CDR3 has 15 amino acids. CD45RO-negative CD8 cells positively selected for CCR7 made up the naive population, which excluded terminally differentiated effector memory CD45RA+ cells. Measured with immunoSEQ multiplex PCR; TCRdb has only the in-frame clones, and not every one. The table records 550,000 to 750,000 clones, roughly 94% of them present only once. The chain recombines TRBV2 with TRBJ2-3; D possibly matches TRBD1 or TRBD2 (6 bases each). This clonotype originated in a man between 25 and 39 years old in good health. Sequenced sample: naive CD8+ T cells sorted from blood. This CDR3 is CASISPSGGRDTQYF. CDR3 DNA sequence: TGTGCCAGCATATCGCCTAGTGGGGGGCGAGATACGCAGTATTTT.